Reported below is one TCR beta chain. The data derive from a study of blood T cell repertoires in COVID-19. Here immunoSEQ multiplex PCR was the method, and the copy in TCRdb shows in-frame clones only, minus some. The top ten hold 5.5% to 7.5% of the sample, which has under 80,000 clones, 65% to 90% seen once. Per germline, CDR1 SGHRS and CDR2 YFSETQ. CDR3 size: 16 residues. The V and J ends lost 4 bases and 2 bases, in that order; junction bases with no gene match: 6. Sequenced: peripheral blood. The V call is TRBV5-1, the J call TRBJ2-2; TRBD2 aligns across 9 bases. The source of this sequence is a woman aged 55 to 70 with acute or convalescent COVID-19. CDR3 sequence (DNA): TGCGCCAGCAGCGCGGCGGGGGGGCCAAACACCGGGGAGCTGTTTTTT. Translated, it gives CASSAAGGPNTGELFF.